This T cell receptor beta chain was identified during a study of cytomegalovirus exposure and HLA in healthy donors. Points on this clone: The antigen is undetermined.

Study-wide findings and caveats: When a later analysis was performed, an Asian-associated ancestry cluster reportedly had fewer N-insertions than the approximately 680-donor mean.

Donors counted as nominally healthy when sampled, yet unrecorded immune exposures were likely. PCR used 60 Vbeta primers and 13 Jbeta primers. Produced via immunoSEQ multiplex PCR; TCRdb's table is partial and in-frame only. The sample gives tens of thousands of clones, approximately 71% of which show up once; approximately 2% is in the top ten. The V end lost 3 bases, the J end lost 4 bases, and 5 bases lay between the germline ends. Germline V gene data show CDR1 as SGHNT and CDR2 as YYREEE (reference sequence). The CDR3 covers 11 residues. Sequencing was done on a sample of PBMCs. This TCR was sampled from a man aged 35 to 55 in good health and CMV-seronegative. This chain connects TRBV5-4 to TRBJ2-7; D call uncertain. The CDR3 nucleotides read TGTGCCAGCAGCTCGACATACGAGCAGTACTTC. Its translation is CASSSTYEQYF.